The clone carrying this TCR beta chain was counted between two and nine times. The antigen is unknown. The record originates from a study of CD8+ T cells in alopecia areata. Study conclusions and caveats: Throughout tofacitinib, many expanded lesional clones continued to persist in scalp and blood. For baseline CD8+ expansion, any link to response stays uncertain with one nonresponder. Tofacitinib yielded significantly lower scalp clonality and fewer expanded CD8+ clones among the top 100.

Treatment here: oral pan-JAK inhibitor, 5-10 mg twice daily. In each case, RNA was isolated and then reverse transcribed into cDNA as the sequencing template. TCRdb keeps only in-frame clones here, not all; method: immunoSEQ multiplex PCR. Of over 150,000 clones in the sample, 55% to 70% were seen once. The CDR3 covers 15 residues. V gave up 0 bases and J gave up 4 bases; unmatched junction bases: 2. CDR1 SGHRS and CDR2 YFSETQ come from the germline V gene. The specimen comprised CD4+ T cells sorted from blood, sampled at week 4, from a patient treated with tofacitinib. The chain joins TRBV5-1 to TRBJ2-2, with 8 positions matching TRBD1. The TCR comes from a human donor with alopecia areata. The CDR3 DNA reads as TGCGCCAGCAGCTTGGGGGACAGGCTCACCGGGGAGCTGTTTTTT. Translated: CASSLGDRLTGELFF.